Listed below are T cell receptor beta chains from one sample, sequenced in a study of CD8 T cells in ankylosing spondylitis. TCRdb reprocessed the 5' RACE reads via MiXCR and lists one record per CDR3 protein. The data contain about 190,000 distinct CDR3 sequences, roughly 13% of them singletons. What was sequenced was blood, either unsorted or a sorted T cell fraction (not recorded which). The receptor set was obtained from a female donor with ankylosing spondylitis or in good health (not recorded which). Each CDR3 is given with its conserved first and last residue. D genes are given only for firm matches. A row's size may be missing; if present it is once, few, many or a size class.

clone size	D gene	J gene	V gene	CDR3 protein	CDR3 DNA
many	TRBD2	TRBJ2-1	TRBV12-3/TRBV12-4	CASSPTSGRVEQFF	TGTGCCAGCAGTCCCACTAGCGGGAGGGTAGAGCAGTTCTTC
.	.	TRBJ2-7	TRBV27	CASSPAVRYEQYF	TGTGCCAGCAGTCCGGCCGTTCGCTACGAGCAGTACTTC
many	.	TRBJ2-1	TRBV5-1	CASSLHRAKKPSSYNEQFF	TGCGCCAGCAGCTTGCACCGGGCCAAAAAGCCGAGCTCCTACAATGAGCAGTTCTTC
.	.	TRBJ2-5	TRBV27	CASRGMWASETQYF	TGTGCCAGCAGGGGTATGTGGGCGTCGGAGACCCAGTACTTC
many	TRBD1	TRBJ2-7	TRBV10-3	CAISDFRDRSSYEQYF	TGTGCCATCAGTGACTTCAGGGACAGGAGCTCCTACGAGCAGTACTTC
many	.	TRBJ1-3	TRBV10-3	CAITEGVPSGNTIYF	TGTGCCATCACTGAAGGGGTACCCTCTGGAAACACCATATATTTT
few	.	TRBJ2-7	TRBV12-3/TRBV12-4	CASSMTGLPPYEQYF	TGTGCCAGCAGTATGACAGGCCTCCCCCCCTACGAGCAGTACTTC
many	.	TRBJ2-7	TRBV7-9	CASSLARSGQGDEQYF	TGTGCCAGCAGCTTAGCTAGGTCCGGGCAGGGCGACGAGCAGTACTTC
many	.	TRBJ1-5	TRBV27	CASSRDRMGNQPQHF	TGTGCCAGCAGTCGGGACCGTATGGGCAATCAGCCCCAGCATTTT
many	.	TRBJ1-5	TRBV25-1	CASSATRAWGPQHF	TGTGCCAGCAGTGCCACTCGAGCCTGGGGGCCCCAGCATTTT
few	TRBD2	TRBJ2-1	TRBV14	CASSQIAGVWNEQFF	TGTGCCAGCAGCCAAATAGCGGGAGTCTGGAATGAGCAGTTCTTC
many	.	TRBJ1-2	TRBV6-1	CASSAVAGDAYGYTF	TGTGCCAGCAGTGCCGTGGCAGGGGATGCCTATGGCTACACCTTC
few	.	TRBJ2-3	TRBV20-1	CSAPGGNVSDTQYF	TGCAGTGCTCCGGGCGGGAATGTATCAGATACGCAGTATTTT
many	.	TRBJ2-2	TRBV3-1	CASSQGGRQNTGELFF	TGTGCCAGCAGCCAGGGTGGCCGACAGAACACCGGGGAGCTGTTTTTT
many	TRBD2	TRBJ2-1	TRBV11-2	CASSLPHRASGIWWDEQFF	TGTGCCAGCAGCCTCCCCCACCGGGCTAGCGGTATTTGGTGGGATGAGCAGTTCTTC
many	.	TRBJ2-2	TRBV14	CASSQHRVPGELFF	TGTGCCAGCAGCCAGCACAGGGTCCCCGGGGAGCTGTTTTTT
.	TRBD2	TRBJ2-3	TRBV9	CASSVSGNTDTQYF	TGTGCCAGCAGCGTTAGCGGGAACACGGATACGCAGTATTTT
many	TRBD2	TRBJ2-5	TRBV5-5	CASSLGASGTLLETQYF	TGTGCCAGCAGCTTGGGGGCTAGCGGGACATTGTTGGAGACCCAGTACTTC
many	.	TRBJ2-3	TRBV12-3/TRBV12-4	CASKSDTQYF	TGTGCCAGCAAAAGCGATACGCAGTATTTT
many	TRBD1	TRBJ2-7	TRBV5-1	CASSAGTGEQYF	TGCGCCAGCAGCGCCGGGACAGGAGAGCAGTACTTC
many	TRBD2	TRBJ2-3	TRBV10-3	CAISPGTSGRRRRFNTQYF	TGTGCCATCAGTCCCGGGACTAGCGGGAGACGTAGAAGGTTCAATACGCAGTATTTT
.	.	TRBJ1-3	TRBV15	CATSTARAGNTIYF	TGTGCCACCAGCACCGCCCGGGCTGGAAACACCATATATTTT
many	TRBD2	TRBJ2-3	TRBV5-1	CASSPGTSGFTDTQYF	TGTGCCAGCAGCCCAGGGACTAGCGGATTCACAGATACGCAGTATTTT
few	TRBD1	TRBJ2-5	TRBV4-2	CASSHRTGDQETQYF	TGTGCCAGCAGTCACCGGACAGGTGACCAAGAGACCCAGTACTTC
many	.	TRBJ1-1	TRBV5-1	CASSLVGTHEAFF	TGCGCCAGCAGCTTGGTTGGGACACATGAAGCTTTCTTT
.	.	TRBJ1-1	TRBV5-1	CASSLAQYTEAFF	TGCGCCAGCAGCTTGGCGCAGTACACTGAAGCTTTCTTT
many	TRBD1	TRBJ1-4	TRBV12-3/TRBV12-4	CASSSRTGAEKLFF	TGTGCCAGCAGTTCCAGGACAGGGGCGGAAAAACTGTTTTTT
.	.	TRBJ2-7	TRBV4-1	CASSQDPLEGRGQYF	TGCGCCAGCAGCCAAGATCCTTTAGAGGGCCGCGGGCAGTACTTC
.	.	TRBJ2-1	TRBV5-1	CASSLLWVTQNEQFF	TGCGCCAGCAGCTTGCTCTGGGTCACGCAGAATGAGCAGTTCTTC
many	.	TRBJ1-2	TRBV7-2	CASSLGVGDGYTF	TGTGCCAGCAGCTTAGGTGTGGGTGATGGCTACACCTTC
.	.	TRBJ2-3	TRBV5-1	CASSSGREDTQYF	TGCGCCAGCAGCTCGGGCCGGGAAGATACGCAGTATTTT
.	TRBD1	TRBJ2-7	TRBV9	CASSLTGGPYEQYF	TGTGCCAGCAGTTTGACAGGGGGCCCCTACGAGCAGTACTTC
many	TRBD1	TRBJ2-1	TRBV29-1	CSVGSGQGYYEQFF	TGCAGCGTTGGTTCCGGACAGGGCTACTATGAGCAGTTCTTC
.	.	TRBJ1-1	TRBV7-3	CASSPGPTVNTEAFF	TGTGCCAGCAGCCCCGGACCGACAGTGAACACTGAAGCTTTCTTT
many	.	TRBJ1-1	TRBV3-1	CASSQEGEAFF	TGTGCCAGCAGCCAAGAGGGGGAGGCTTTCTTT
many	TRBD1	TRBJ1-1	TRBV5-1	CASSARKQGRSEAFF	TGCGCCAGCAGCGCGCGCAAACAGGGGCGGTCTGAAGCTTTCTTT
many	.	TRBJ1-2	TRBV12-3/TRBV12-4	CASSPQGFGYTF	TGTGCCAGCAGCCCCCAGGGGTTTGGCTACACCTTC
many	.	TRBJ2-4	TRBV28	CASSLSWGGTVIAKNIQYF	TGTGCCAGCAGTTTATCCTGGGGGGGGACAGTTATAGCCAAAAACATTCAGTACTTC
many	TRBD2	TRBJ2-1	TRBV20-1	CSAFPGTRGYEQFF	TGCAGTGCTTTTCCCGGGACTAGGGGATATGAGCAGTTCTTC
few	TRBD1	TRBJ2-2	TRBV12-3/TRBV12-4	CASSSGQATGELFF	TGTGCCAGCAGTTCGGGACAGGCCACCGGGGAGCTGTTTTTT
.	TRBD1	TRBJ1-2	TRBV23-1	CASSQKGQGKFYGYTF	TGCGCCAGCAGTCAAAAGGGACAGGGGAAGTTCTATGGCTACACCTTC
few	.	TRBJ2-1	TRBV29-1	CSVLEGYNEQFF	TGCAGCGTTCTTGAGGGGTACAATGAGCAGTTCTTC
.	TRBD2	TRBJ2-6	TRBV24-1	CATSDVAGARSGANVLTF	TGTGCCACCAGTGATGTAGCGGGAGCCCGCTCTGGGGCCAACGTCCTGACTTTC
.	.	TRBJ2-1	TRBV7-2	CASSSNHPGAIRNEQFF	TGTGCCAGCAGCTCTAACCACCCGGGAGCAATCAGGAATGAGCAGTTCTTC
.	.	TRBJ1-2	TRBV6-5	CASSIPDGNNYGYTF	TGTGCCAGCAGTATACCAGACGGGAATAACTATGGCTACACCTTC
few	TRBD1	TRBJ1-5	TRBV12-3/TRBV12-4	CASSSDRAQPQHF	TGTGCCAGCAGCTCCGACAGGGCCCAGCCCCAGCATTTT
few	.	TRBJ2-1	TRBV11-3	CASSLNANEQFF	TGTGCCAGCAGCCTCAACGCTAATGAGCAGTTCTTC
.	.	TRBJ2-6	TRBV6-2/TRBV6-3	CASSPPGYGANVLTF	TGTGCCAGCAGTCCCCCAGGTTACGGGGCCAACGTCCTGACTTTC
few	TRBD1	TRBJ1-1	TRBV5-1	CASSLYPGTANTEAFF	TGCGCCAGCAGCCTGTACCCCGGGACAGCGAACACTGAAGCTTTCTTT
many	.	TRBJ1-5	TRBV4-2	CASSQNGQPQHF	TGTGCCAGCAGCCAAAACGGGCAGCCCCAGCATTTT
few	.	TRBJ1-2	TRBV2	CACLRGDQSGYTF	TGTGCCTGTCTTCGGGGGGATCAAAGTGGCTACACCTTC
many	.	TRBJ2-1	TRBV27	CASSTPGAVNEQFF	TGTGCCAGCAGTACCCCTGGAGCGGTAAATGAGCAGTTCTTC
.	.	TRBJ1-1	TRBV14	CASSQAPGPNTEAFF	TGTGCCAGCAGCCAAGCCCCGGGCCCGAACACTGAAGCTTTCTTT
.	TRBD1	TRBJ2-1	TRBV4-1	CASSQVPGTGDWEQFF	TGCGCCAGCAGCCAAGTTCCAGGGACAGGGGATTGGGAGCAGTTCTTC
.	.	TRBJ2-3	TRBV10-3	CAISESSSGTDTQYF	TGTGCCATCAGTGAGTCCTCTAGCGGCACAGATACGCAGTATTTT